These T cell receptor beta chains were read from a single sample in a study of OX40 agonist ivuxolimab in advanced cancers. Produced via immunoSEQ multiplex PCR; TCRdb's table is partial and in-frame only. The repertoire holds some 19,000 clones, 65% to 90% seen once, with roughly 22% in the top ten. The material was CD4+ or CD8+ T cells sorted from blood, obtained in a trial of the OX40 agonist ivuxolimab. Receptors were obtained from an adult with an advanced solid tumor such as melanoma, head and neck, liver or kidney cancer. Both conserved end residues are part of each CDR3. The D gene is left open where the match is weak. Size is stated for part of the rows, as once, few or many counts, or as a class when the clone is expanded.

>TRBJ2-1|NA|TRBV7-9|NA
TGTGCCAGCAGCACCACTACGAACAATGAGCAGTTCTTC
CASSTTTNNEQFF
>TRBJ2-7|NA|TRBV7-9|NA
TGTGCCAGCAGCGAGACCGCCACAGGCGGCTACGAGCAGTACTTC
CASSETATGGYEQYF
>TRBJ2-5|NA|TRBV4-1|TRBD2
TGCGCCAGCGGGTCCGGGACTATCCCGACCCAGTACTTC
CASGSGTIPTQYF
>TRBJ2-7|NA|TRBV7-8|NA
TGTGCCAGCAGCTTAGCATTTTTGGGGCTAGCCGTCGAGCAGTACTTC
CASSLAFLGLAVEQYF
>TRBJ2-1|NA|TRBV2|TRBD2
TGTGCCACGCCTTGGCTAGCGGGGGGTAATGAGCAGTTCTTC
CATPWLAGGNEQFF
>TRBJ2-7|NA|TRBV28|NA
TGTGCCAGCAGCCCGTTCTTCGACTCCTACGAGCAGTACTTC
CASSPFFDSYEQYF
>TRBJ2-2|NA|TRBV19|NA
TGTGCCAGTAGTATAGACCGTGGGAGGGGGGCCGGGGAGCTGTTTTTT
CASSIDRGRGAGELFF
>TRBJ2-7|NA|TRBV9|NA
TGTGCCAGCAGCGAGGGGGGGGACGTCTCCTACGAGCAGTACTTC
CASSEGGDVSYEQYF
>TRBJ1-6|NA|TRBV14|NA
TGTGCCAGCAGTCTCTCCTATAATTCACCCCTCCACTTT
CASSLSYNSPLHF
>TRBJ2-1|NA|TRBV7-6|TRBD1
TGTGCCAGCAGCTTTGGGACAGGGGGCAATGAGCAGTTCTTC
CASSFGTGGNEQFF
>TRBJ1-2|NA|TRBV21-1|NA
TGTGCCAGCAGCAAAGAGGACAGGGGGTCAGGCTACACCTTC
CASSKEDRGSGYTF
>TRBJ2-7|NA|TRBV29-1|NA
TGCAGCGTTGGGGCATACGAGCAGTACTTC
CSVGAYEQYF
>TRBJ2-1|NA|TRBV19|NA
TGTGCCAGTAGTTTTGGGTCGTCTTCCTACAATGAGCAGTTCTTC
CASSFGSSSYNEQFF
>TRBJ2-5|NA|TRBV5-4|NA
TGTGCCAGCAGCTTAGGCCCATTCAACGGCGGGGAGACCCAGTACTTC
CASSLGPFNGGETQYF
>TRBJ2-5|NA|TRBV7-2|TRBD1
TGTGCCAGCAGCCGAGGATTGACAGGGCCTCGGGAGACCCAGTACTTC
CASSRGLTGPRETQYF
>TRBJ2-7|NA|TRBV11-2|NA
TGTGCCAGCAGCTTAAGCTACTACGAGCAGTACTTC
CASSLSYYEQYF
>TRBJ2-1|NA|TRBV28|NA
TGTGCCAGCAGTTTTCGAGACAGTTTTGTGGATGAGCAGTTCTTC
CASSFRDSFVDEQFF
>TRBJ2-7|NA|TRBV19|NA
TGTGCCAGTAGTGTAGGTGCCTACGAGCAGTACTTC
CASSVGAYEQYF
>TRBJ2-2|NA|TRBV19|NA
TGTGCCAGTAGTATTATAACTGACGGGGAGCTGTTTTTT
CASSIITDGELFF
>TRBJ1-4|NA|TRBV25-1|NA
TGTGCCAGCAGTACCGGATCATACCTGTTTTTT
CASSTGSYLFF
>TRBJ2-5|NA|TRBV4-1|TRBD2
TGCGCCAGCAGCCAATGGGGGGGTCAAGAGACCCAGTACTTC
CASSQWGGQETQYF
>TRBJ2-3|NA|TRBV19|NA
TGTGCCAGTAGGGTCACAGATACGCAGTATTTT
CASRVTDTQYF
>TRBJ1-4|NA|TRBV10-3|NA
TGTGCCATCAGGGACGGGGAAAAACTGTTTTTT
CAIRDGEKLFF
>TRBJ2-2|NA|TRBV7-6|TRBD2
TGTGCCAGCAGCTTTCCGAAAGCGGGGTACGACACCGGGGAGCTGTTTTTT
CASSFPKAGYDTGELFF
>TRBJ2-2|NA|TRBV6-6|NA
TGTGCCAGCAGGCAGGGAATGACCGGGGAGCTGTTTTTT
CASRQGMTGELFF
>TRBJ1-2|NA|TRBV12-5|NA
TGTGCTAGTGGTTTGGGGACTTCCCATGGCTACACCTTC
CASGLGTSHGYTF
>TRBJ2-3|NA|TRBV6-1|NA
TGTGCCAGCAGTCTCCGGGCGGTCACAGATACGCAGTATTTT
CASSLRAVTDTQYF
>TRBJ2-5|medium-sized|TRBV9|NA
TGTGCCAGCAGCGCGGGACAGGGGGGACTAGCGTCGGAGACCCAGTACTTC
CASSAGQGGLASETQYF
>TRBJ2-7|NA|TRBV4-1|NA
TGCGCCAGCAGCCAAGATGAAGACAGGACGTACGAGCAGTACTTC
CASSQDEDRTYEQYF
>TRBJ2-7|NA|TRBV5-8|NA
TGTGCCAGCCTGCCGACTGACTCCTACGAGCAGTACTTC
CASLPTDSYEQYF
>TRBJ2-1|NA|TRBV11-2|NA
TGTGCCAGCAGCCCTCCCGGGACTTTCTCCTACAATGAGCAGTTCTTC
CASSPPGTFSYNEQFF
>TRBJ2-7|NA|TRBV7-9|NA
TGTGCCAGCAGCACGGCACGGAGCTCCTACGAGCAGTACTTC
CASSTARSSYEQYF
>TRBJ2-1|NA|TRBV30|TRBD2
TGTGCCTGGATTTCGGGACTAGGTTATGAGCAGTTCTTC
CAWISGLGYEQFF
>TRBJ2-5|NA|TRBV28|NA
TGTGCCAGCAGCCGGATGGGGGGGGGCGGAGAGACCCAGTACTTC
CASSRMGGGGETQYF
>TRBJ1-2|NA|TRBV6-4|NA
TGTGCCAGCAGTGCCCACAGTATTGTAGGAAAGTATGGCTACACCTTC
CASSAHSIVGKYGYTF
>TRBJ2-2|NA|TRBV27|NA
TGTGCCAGCAGTACCACCTTTCTTAGGGGATCGACCGGGGAGCTGTTTTTT
CASSTTFLRGSTGELFF
>TRBJ2-3|NA|TRBV7-9|NA
TGTGCCAGCAGCCACACTCTGACGATACCAGATACGCAGTATTTT
CASSHTLTIPDTQYF
>TRBJ1-5|medium-sized|TRBV27|NA
TGTGCCAGCAGTCCTATATCCCCATCAGAGAATAGCAATCAGCCCCAGCATTTT
CASSPISPSENSNQPQHF
>TRBJ1-4|NA|TRBV19|NA
TGTGCCAGCCTTACCCCGGGGCGAGGCGAAAAACTGTTTTTT
CASLTPGRGEKLFF
>TRBJ1-5|NA|TRBV28|NA
TGTGCCAGCAGTTCTACTACCACGCTGGACAGTGCCAATCAGCCCCAGCATTTT
CASSSTTTLDSANQPQHF
>TRBJ1-1|few|TRBV29-1|NA
TGCAGCGTTGATCTCCCCACTGAAGCTTTCTTT
CSVDLPTEAFF
>TRBJ2-1|NA|TRBV2|NA
TGTGCCAGCCAGTCCGGGTTAAACGGGTTCTTC
CASQSGLNGFF
>TRBJ2-1|NA|TRBV6-5|TRBD1
TGTGCCAGCAGTTACGGACAGGACAATGAGCAGTTCTTC
CASSYGQDNEQFF
>TRBJ2-1|NA|TRBV6-1|NA
TGTGCCAGCATTCCGGGACATACCTACAATGAGCAGTTCTTC
CASIPGHTYNEQFF
>TRBJ1-2|once|TRBV4-1|NA
TGCGCCAGCAGCCAAGAACCGGGGCGCGGCTATGGCTACACCTTC
CASSQEPGRGYGYTF
>TRBJ1-2|NA|TRBV9|TRBD1
TGTGCCAGCAGCGCGGGGACAGGGGGCAGGTATGGCTACACCTTC
CASSAGTGGRYGYTF
>TRBJ2-3|NA|TRBV15|NA
TGTGCCACCAGCACCCCGGACCGGGGAACCACAGATACGCAGTATTTT
CATSTPDRGTTDTQYF
>TRBJ2-5|NA|TRBV4-1|TRBD1
TGCGCCAGCAGCCAAGATCCCCCGGACAGGGGGTTCAGGGAGACCCAGTACTTC
CASSQDPPDRGFRETQYF
>TRBJ2-1|NA|TRBV19|NA
TGTGCCAGTACGATCTCACTCTCCTACAATGAGCAGTTCTTC
CASTISLSYNEQFF
>TRBJ2-7|NA|TRBV19|NA
TGTGCCAGTAGCGGCAGGGGGGCCTACGAGCAGTACTTC
CASSGRGAYEQYF
>TRBJ1-2|NA|TRBV30|NA
TGTGCCTGGAGAACCAGACAGATCTTTAACTATGGCTACACCTTC
CAWRTRQIFNYGYTF
>TRBJ2-7|NA|TRBV30|TRBD1
TGTGCCTGGAGTGCTCGGACAGGGTCCTACGAGCAGTACTTC
CAWSARTGSYEQYF
>TRBJ1-2|NA|TRBV9|NA
TGTGCCAGCAGCCCGGGCGGGGCGCGTGGCTACACCTTC
CASSPGGARGYTF
>TRBJ2-7|few|TRBV10-1|NA
TGCGCCAGCAGTGAGGGGAGCTCCTACGAGCAGTACTTC
CASSEGSSYEQYF
>TRBJ2-7|NA|TRBV9|NA
TGTGCCAGCAGCGTTTCCACCGGCTCCTACGAGCAGTACTTC
CASSVSTGSYEQYF
>TRBJ1-1|NA|TRBV7-9|NA
TGTGCCACCCAGTCGGGGGACACTGAAGCTTTCTTT
CATQSGDTEAFF
>TRBJ2-7|NA|TRBV6-1|NA
TGTGCCAGCAGCTGGAACAGGGAGACCTACGAGCAGTACTTC
CASSWNRETYEQYF